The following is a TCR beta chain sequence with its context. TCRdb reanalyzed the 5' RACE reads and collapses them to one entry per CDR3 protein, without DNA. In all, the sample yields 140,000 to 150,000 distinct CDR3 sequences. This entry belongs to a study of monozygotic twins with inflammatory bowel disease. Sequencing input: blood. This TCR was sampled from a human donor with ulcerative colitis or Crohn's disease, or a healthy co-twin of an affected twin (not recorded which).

The CDR3 sequence is CASSLTGQGFADTQYF. The chain couples TRBV5-1 to TRBJ2-3; TCRdb gives TRBD1 as the D gene, but with no DNA this cannot be confirmed. Germline V gene lookup returns CDR1 SGHRS and CDR2 YFSETQ. The CDR3 extends over 16 amino acids.